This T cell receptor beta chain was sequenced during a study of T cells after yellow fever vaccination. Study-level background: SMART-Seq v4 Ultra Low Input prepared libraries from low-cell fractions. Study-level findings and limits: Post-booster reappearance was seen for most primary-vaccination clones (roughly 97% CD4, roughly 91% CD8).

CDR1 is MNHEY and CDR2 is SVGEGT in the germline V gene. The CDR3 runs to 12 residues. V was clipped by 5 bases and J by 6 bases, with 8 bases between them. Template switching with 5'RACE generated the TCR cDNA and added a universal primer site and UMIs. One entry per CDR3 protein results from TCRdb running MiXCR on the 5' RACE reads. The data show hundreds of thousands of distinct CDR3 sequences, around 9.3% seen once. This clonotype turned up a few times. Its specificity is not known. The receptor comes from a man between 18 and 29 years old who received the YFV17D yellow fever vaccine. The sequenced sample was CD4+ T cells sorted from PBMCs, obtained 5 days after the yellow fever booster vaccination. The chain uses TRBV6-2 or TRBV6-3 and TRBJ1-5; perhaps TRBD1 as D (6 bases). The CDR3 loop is CASSHRVQPQHF. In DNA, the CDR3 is TGTGCCAGCAGTCACAGGGTTCAGCCCCAGCATTTT.